This is a list of T cell receptor beta chains from one sample in a study of T cell responses to AZD1222 COVID-19 vaccine. Sequenced by immunoSEQ multiplex PCR; TCRdb stores in-frame clones only, minus some. The profile shows 130,000 or so clones, roughly 88% of them singletons. The sequencing used peripheral blood, collected on day 0 of AZD1222 vaccination. These receptors were collected from an adult in good health. The CDR3 runs from the conserved cysteine through the conserved F or W. A D gene is named only where the DNA matches it firmly. The listing skips clone size in some rows; elsewhere it reads once, few, many or a size class.

j_gene,v_gene,abundance,d_gene,CDR3nt,CDR3aa
TRBJ2-7,TRBV19,NA,TRBD2,TGTGCCAGTAGTCCAGCGGGAGGCGGTACCGGCTACGAGCAGTACTTC,CASSPAGGGTGYEQYF
TRBJ2-7,TRBV29-1,once,TRBD1,TGCAGCGTTGCCCCCGGGGGGACAGGGGCCCACGAGCAGTACTTC,CSVAPGGTGAHEQYF
TRBJ2-5,TRBV2,NA,NA,TGTGCCAGCAGTTGGGACTCTACGGGGCAAGAGACCCAGTACTTC,CASSWDSTGQETQYF
TRBJ2-1,TRBV5-1,NA,NA,TGCGCCAGCAGCTTGGATTTAGCGAGCGACTCCTACAATGAGCAGTTCTTC,CASSLDLASDSYNEQFF
TRBJ1-2,TRBV20-1,once,NA,TGCAGTGCTTCAAATAACTATGGCTACACCTTC,CSASNNYGYTF
TRBJ1-5,TRBV21-1,NA,NA,TGTGCCAGCAGCAAAGCCGGGACAGGGGGCCAATTAGTTAGCAATCAGCCCCAGCATTTT,CASSKAGTGGQLVSNQPQHF
TRBJ1-6,TRBV2,NA,NA,TGTGCCAGCATTTTCAGCGACCCTTGGTCACCCCTCCACTTT,CASIFSDPWSPLHF
TRBJ2-1,TRBV7-3,NA,TRBD2,TGTGCCAGCAGCTTATCGACTAGCGGGAGGCATAATGAGCAGTTCTTC,CASSLSTSGRHNEQFF
TRBJ2-1,TRBV12-3/TRBV12-4,NA,NA,TGTGCCAGCAGATTCCTGTCCCAGAATGAGCAGTTCTTC,CASRFLSQNEQFF
TRBJ2-3,TRBV7-2,NA,NA,TGTGCCAGCAGCTTAGCCCAGACAGTCCTCACAGATACGCAGTATTTT,CASSLAQTVLTDTQYF